Following are 15 T cell receptor beta chains from one sample sequenced in a study of T cells in Graves' hyperthyroidism and ophthalmopathy. It was RNA transcripts that yielded the amplified TCR beta CDR3 regions. Using the HTBI primer set, a first-round RT-PCR was run on the TCR CDR3. TCRdb ran MiXCR on the multiplex PCR reads and lists one entry per CDR3 protein. The sample holds around 620,000 distinct CDR3 sequences; around 15% are singletons and the top ten take 3.5% to 4%. Sequenced material: blood. These receptors were collected from a woman aged 30 to 39 with Graves' hyperthyroidism.

This clonotype was counted between two and nine times. The chain uses TRBV4-3 and TRBJ1-2; possible D gene TRBD1, 5 bases. V was pared by 0 bases and J by 2 bases, with 13 bases between. Germline loops: CDR1 LGHNA, CDR2 YSLEER. This CDR3 is built from 16 residues. The chain's CDR3 is CASSQDEGLWNYGYTF. The CDR3 coding sequence is TGCGCCAGCAGCCAAGATGAGGGGCTCTGGAACTATGGCTACACCTTC.

This clonotype was detected many times. The chain combines TRBV6-6 with TRBJ2-3; D may be TRBD2 (6 bases). Between the trimmed V and J ends, which lost 2 bases and 2 bases, there was a span of 23 bases. Germline V gives CDR1 MNHNY, CDR2 SVGAGI (reference sequence). The CDR3 is 19 residues long. Here the CDR3 reads CASSYASGMAGYYTDTQYF. The CDR3 nucleotides are TGTGCCAGCAGTTACGCCTCTGGGATGGCGGGATATTACACAGATACGCAGTATTTT.

This clonotype was detected ten times or more. Here the CDR3 reads CAWSPGLGGQYF. CDR3 sequence (DNA): TGTGCCTGGAGTCCGGGTTTGGGGGGGCAGTACTTC. The rearrangement joins TRBV30 to TRBJ2-7; D is possibly TRBD2 (6 bases). The germline gives CDR1 GTSNPN, CDR2 SVGIG (reference sequence). CDR3 length equals 12 residues. Trimming pared 2 bases from V and 9 bases from J, leaving 14 bases between.

In DNA, the CDR3 is TGTGCCAGTAGTATCGTGGAGGATACGCAGTATTTT. Residues: CASSIVEDTQYF. The V call is TRBV19, the J call TRBJ2-3, with unresolved D. Per the germline V gene, CDR1 is LNHDA and CDR2 is SQIVND (reference sequence). Trimming cost V 3 bases and J 6 bases, with 7 bases left between them. The CDR3 is 12 amino acids.

The chain links TRBV5-6 to TRBJ2-1; D call uncertain. Trimming removed 3 bases from V and 9 bases from J, with 13 bases in between. There are 13 residues in the CDR3. CDR1 is SGHDT and CDR2 is YYEEEE in the germline V gene. In DNA, the CDR3 is TGTGCCAGCAGCTCTGTTGAAATAGGTGAGCAGTTCTTC. Translating gives CASSSVEIGEQFF.

V and J are TRBV28 and TRBJ1-2; D uncertain. From germline, CDR1 is MDHEN and CDR2 SYDVKM. V dropped 1 base and J dropped 6 bases, with 9 bases sitting between them. The CDR3 is 13 amino acids. This chain's CDR3 is CASSLYIGHGYTF. For the CDR3, the DNA is TGTGCCAGCAGTTTATACATCGGGCATGGCTACACCTTC.

The chain combines TRBV29-1 with TRBJ2-7; TRBD1 matches at 7 bases. Germline trimming cut 0 bases from V and 4 bases from J; bases unmatched to any gene: 18. The germline V gene encodes CDR1 SQVTM and CDR2 ANQGSEA. The CDR3 totals 18 residues. Here the CDR3 reads CSVEEVQVGAGGRYEQYF. The CDR3 DNA sequence: TGCAGCGTTGAAGAAGTTCAGGTTGGTGCAGGGGGAAGGTACGAGCAGTACTTC.

V gene TRBV6-5 combines with J gene TRBJ1-2; D gene uncertain. The CDR3 consists of 16 residues. Trimming left V 1 base short and J 0 bases short, with 12 bases between. CDR1 MNHEY and CDR2 SVGAGI come from the germline V gene. CDR3 sequence (DNA): TGTGCCAGCAGTTACTTCGGGGAGAATCCTAACTATGGCTACACCTTC. It yields the protein CASSYFGENPNYGYTF.

On this clonotype itself: One base away lies a much larger clone, so this may be a sequencing read error. The chain recombines TRBV29-1 with TRBJ1-1; 10 bases map to TRBD1. The CDR3 spans 14 residues. Germline CDR1 is SQVTM and CDR2 is ANQGSEA. The DNA for the CDR3 is TGCAGCGCCGGAAGACAGGGGGCAAACACTGAAGCTCTCTTT. Its translation is CSAGRQGANTEALF.

As to this clonotype: A clone one base away is much larger, so this may be a read error. This sequence joins TRBV27 and TRBJ2-3; 12 nucleotides agree with TRBD2. CDR3 length: 17 amino acids. The junction had 8 bases not matched to a gene; V was cut back by 5 bases and J by 2 bases. In germline, CDR1 is MNHEY, CDR2 SMNVEV (reference sequence). CDR3 in DNA: TGTGCCAGCAGTGATTTGCCTAGCGGGAGGGCCACAGATACGCAGTATTTT. This translates into CASSDLPSGRATDTQYF.

At least ten counts were recorded for this clonotype. The chain couples TRBV7-2 to TRBJ2-7, with D perhaps TRBD2 (5 bases). Trimming cost V 1 base and J 2 bases, with 12 bases left between them. The CDR3 has 15 amino acids. Germline CDR1 and CDR2: SGHTA and FQGNSA. The CDR3 DNA is TGTGCCAGCAGCTTAGGGCCAGCCGGGACCTACGAGCAGTACTTC. It codes for CASSLGPAGTYEQYF.

J is TRBJ2-7 and V is TRBV10-3; possible D gene TRBD2, 5 bases. The CDR3 spans 11 residues. The germline V gene has CDR1 ENHRY and CDR2 SYGVKD. The V end lost 5 bases, the J end lost 3 bases, and 5 bases lay between the germline ends. The CDR3: CAISTSYEQYF. The CDR3 bases are TGTGCCATCAGTACTAGCTACGAGCAGTACTTC.

Comments on this clonotype: The conserved closing phenylalanine or tryptophan is absent in this CDR3, likely reflecting a read error. The chain links TRBV28 to TRBJ2-7; D remains ambiguous. V was shortened by 3 bases and J by 3 bases, with 12 bases between the two germline ends. This CDR3 is 14 amino acids long. Germline-derived CDR1 and CDR2 are MDHEN and SYDVKM. CDR3 coding DNA: TGTGCCAGCAGTTTGGGCAGGACGTACTACGAGCAGTACCTC. It codes for CASSLGRTYYEQYL.

This clonotype was found many times. The chain recombines TRBV30 with TRBJ1-5, with TRBD1 identical over 7 bases. The CDR3 is 13 amino acids. Germline values: CDR1 GTSNPN, CDR2 SVGIG (reference sequence). The V segment lost 0 bases and the J segment 4 bases; nucleotides outside the gene matches: 0. The CDR3 is CAWSVQGNQPQHF. CDR3 sequence (DNA): TGTGCCTGGAGTGTACAGGGGAATCAGCCCCAGCATTTT. The whole variable domain, remainder taken from reference TRBV30 and TRBJ1-5, is SQTIHQWPATLVQPVGSPLSLECTVEGTSNPNLYWYRQAAGRGLQLLFYSVGIGQISSEVPQNLSASRPQDRQFILSSKKLLLSDSGFYLCAWSVQGNQPQHFGDGTRLSIL.

This chain links TRBV20-1 with TRBJ1-5; D possibly corresponds to TRBD1 (5 bases). The germline V gene encodes CDR1 DFQATT and CDR2 SNEGSKA (reference sequence). The CDR3 spans 14 residues. The V and J ends lost 1 base and 4 bases respectively, with 11 bases between them. CDR3 sequence reads: CSARGPSGNQPQHF. CDR3 coding DNA: TGCAGTGCTAGAGGACCTTCAGGGAATCAGCCCCAGCATTTT.